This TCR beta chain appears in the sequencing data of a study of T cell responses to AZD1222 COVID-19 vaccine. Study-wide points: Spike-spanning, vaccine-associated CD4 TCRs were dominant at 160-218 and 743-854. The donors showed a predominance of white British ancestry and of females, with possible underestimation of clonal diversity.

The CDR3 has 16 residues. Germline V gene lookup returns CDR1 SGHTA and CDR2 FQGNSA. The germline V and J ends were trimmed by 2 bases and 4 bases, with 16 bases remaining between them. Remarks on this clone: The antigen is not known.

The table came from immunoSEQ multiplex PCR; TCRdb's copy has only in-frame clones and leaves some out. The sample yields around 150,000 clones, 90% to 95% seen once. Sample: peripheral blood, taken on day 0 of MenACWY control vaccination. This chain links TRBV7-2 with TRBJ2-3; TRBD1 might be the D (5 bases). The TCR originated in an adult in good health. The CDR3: CASSLMGPPRADTQYF. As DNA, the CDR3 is TGTGCCAGCAGCTTAATGGGTCCGCCCAGGGCAGATACGCAGTATTTT.